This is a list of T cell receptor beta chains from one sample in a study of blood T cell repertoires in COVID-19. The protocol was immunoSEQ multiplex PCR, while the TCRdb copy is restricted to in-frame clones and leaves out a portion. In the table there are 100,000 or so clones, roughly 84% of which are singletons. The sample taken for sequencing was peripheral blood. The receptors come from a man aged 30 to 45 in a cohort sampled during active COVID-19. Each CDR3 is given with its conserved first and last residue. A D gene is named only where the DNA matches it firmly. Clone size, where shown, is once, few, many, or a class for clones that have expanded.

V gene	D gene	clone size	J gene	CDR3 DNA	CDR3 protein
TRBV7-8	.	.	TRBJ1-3	TGTGCCAGCACCGCTTTCTCGGGTGATTCTGGAAACACCATATATTTT	CASTAFSGDSGNTIYF
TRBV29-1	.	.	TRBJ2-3	TGCAGCGTTGAGGCCAGACACACAGATACGCAGTATTTT	CSVEARHTDTQYF
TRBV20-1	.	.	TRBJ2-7	TGCAGTGCTAGTGGCCAGGACGGGAAAGCCTACGAGCAGTACTTC	CSASGQDGKAYEQYF
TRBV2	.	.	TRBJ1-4	TGTGCCAGCAGGGACCCGGGACACGGCTCCGAAAAACTGTTTTTT	CASRDPGHGSEKLFF
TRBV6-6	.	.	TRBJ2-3	TGTGCCAGCAGTCCCCTGACGGGGAGTACAGATACGCAGTATTTT	CASSPLTGSTDTQYF
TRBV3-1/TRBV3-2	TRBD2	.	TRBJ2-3	TGTGCCAGCAGCCATGCCACAGCGGGGGGGCCCCCAGATACGCAGTATTTT	CASSHATAGGPPDTQYF
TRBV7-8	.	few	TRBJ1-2	TGTGCCAGCAGCTTGGGAGCCTATGGCTACACCTTC	CASSLGAYGYTF
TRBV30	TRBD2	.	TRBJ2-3	TGTGCCTGGAGTGGCGGGGGGGCGGCAGATACGCAGTATTTT	CAWSGGGAADTQYF
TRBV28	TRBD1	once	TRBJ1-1	TGTGCCAGCAGTCAGGGACAGGGAAAAACTGAAGCTTTCTTT	CASSQGQGKTEAFF
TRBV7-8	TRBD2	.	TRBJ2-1	TGTGCCAGCAGCACGGGACTAGCGGGGCTCCCCTATGAGCAGTTCTTC	CASSTGLAGLPYEQFF
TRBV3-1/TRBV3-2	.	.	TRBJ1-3	TGTGCCAGCAGCCAACGCTCTGGAAACACCATATATTTT	CASSQRSGNTIYF
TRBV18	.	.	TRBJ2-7	TGTGCCAGCTCACCACGGGGCAGGGCCGATTCCTACGAGCAGTACTTC	CASSPRGRADSYEQYF
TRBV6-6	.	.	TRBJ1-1	TGTGCCAGCAGTCCAAATGGCCGTGTGGGCGCTGAAGCTTTCTTT	CASSPNGRVGAEAFF
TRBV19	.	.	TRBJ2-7	TGTGCCAGTAGTATCTCTCAGGGGTCAACCTACGAGCAGTACTTC	CASSISQGSTYEQYF
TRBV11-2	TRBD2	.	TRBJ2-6	TGTGCCAGCAGCTTAGAGTATTGGGGACTAGCGGGGGCTGGGGCCAACGTCCTGACTTTC	CASSLEYWGLAGAGANVLTF
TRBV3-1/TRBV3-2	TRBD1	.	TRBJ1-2	TGTGCCAGCAGCCAAGTCGCAGGACAGGGGGATGGCTACACCTTC	CASSQVAGQGDGYTF
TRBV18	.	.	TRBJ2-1	TGTGCCAGCTCACCAAAGCGGGCCAGTTCGAATGAGCAGTTCTTC	CASSPKRASSNEQFF
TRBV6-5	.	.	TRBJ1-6	TGTGCCAGCAGTTACTCGGGTCCGACACTTGGCTCACCCCTCCACTTT	CASSYSGPTLGSPLHF
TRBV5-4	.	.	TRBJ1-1	TGTGCCAGCAGCTCGGGAAGCACTGAAGCTTTCTTT	CASSSGSTEAFF
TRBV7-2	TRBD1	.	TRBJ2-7	TGTGCCAGCGGGGGTGGGAGACAGGGGATCTACGAGCAGTACTTC	CASGGGRQGIYEQYF
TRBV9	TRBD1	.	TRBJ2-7	TGTGCCAGCAGCGTAGCGGACAGGACCTACGAGCAGTACTTC	CASSVADRTYEQYF
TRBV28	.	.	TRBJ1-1	TGTGCCAGCAGTCTCCAACTCCGCTCCGAAGCTTTCTTT	CASSLQLRSEAFF
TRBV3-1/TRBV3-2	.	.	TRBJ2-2	TGTGCCAGCAGCCAACTTAGGGGGACCGGGGAGCTGTTTTTT	CASSQLRGTGELFF
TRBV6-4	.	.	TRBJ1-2	TGTGCCAGCACAGGACACTTTAACTATGGCTACACCTTC	CASTGHFNYGYTF
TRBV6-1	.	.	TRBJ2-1	TGTGCCAGCAGTGAATACCACTTGGGAGCAACCGGTAACAATGAGCAGTTCTTC	CASSEYHLGATGNNEQFF
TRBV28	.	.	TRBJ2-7	TGTGCCAGCAGTTTTAGGGGCGAGCAGTACTTC	CASSFRGEQYF
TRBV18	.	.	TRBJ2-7	TGTGCCAGCTCCCCTAATATCTACGAGCAGTACTTC	CASSPNIYEQYF
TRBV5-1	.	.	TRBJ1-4	TGCGCCAGCAGCTTGATGTCAGGGAATGAAAAACTGTTTTTT	CASSLMSGNEKLFF
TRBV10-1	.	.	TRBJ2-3	TGCGCCAGCAGTGAGTCCGGGACAGATACGCAGTATTTT	CASSESGTDTQYF
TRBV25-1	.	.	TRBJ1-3	TGTGCCAGCAGTGCTACAGGGAGCTCTGGAAACACCATATATTTT	CASSATGSSGNTIYF
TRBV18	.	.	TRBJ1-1	TGTGCCAGCTCACCAAGGCAGGGATTAGACGCTTTCTTT	CASSPRQGLDAFF